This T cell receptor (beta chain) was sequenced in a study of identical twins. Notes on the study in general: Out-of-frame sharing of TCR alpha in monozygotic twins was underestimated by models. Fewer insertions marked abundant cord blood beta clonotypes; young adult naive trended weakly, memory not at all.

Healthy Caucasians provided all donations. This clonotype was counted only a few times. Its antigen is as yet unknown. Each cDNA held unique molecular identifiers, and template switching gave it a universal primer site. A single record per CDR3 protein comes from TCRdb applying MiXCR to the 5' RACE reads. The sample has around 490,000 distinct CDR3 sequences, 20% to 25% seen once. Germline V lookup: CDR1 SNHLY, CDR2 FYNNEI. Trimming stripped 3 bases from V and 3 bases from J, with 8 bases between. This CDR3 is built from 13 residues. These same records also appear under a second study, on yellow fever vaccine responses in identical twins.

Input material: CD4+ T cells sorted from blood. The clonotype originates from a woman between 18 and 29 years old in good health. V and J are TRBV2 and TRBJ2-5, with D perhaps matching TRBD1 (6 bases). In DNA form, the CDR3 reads TGTGCCAGCAGTGAGCAGGGGAAAGAGACCCAGTACTTC. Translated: CASSEQGKETQYF.